The source of this T cell receptor (beta chain) is a study of cytomegalovirus exposure and HLA in healthy donors. Study background: An early data release held about 85 million unique TCRs from HLA-typed donors.

With V trimmed by 3 bases and J by 9 bases, 14 bases remained unmatched. There are 16 residues in the CDR3. Looked up from germline, CDR1 is MNHEY and CDR2 is SMNVEV (reference sequence). About this clone: The antigen is undetermined.

Study conclusions and caveats: It was confirmed in vitro that three of the CMV-associated chains were specific for CMV antigens. The analysis excluded some indistinguishable V segments, including TRBV6-2 and TRBV6-3.

PCR primers comprised 60 Vbeta and 13 Jbeta primers. Measured with immunoSEQ multiplex PCR; TCRdb has only the in-frame clones, and not every one. The table lists a few hundred thousand clones, roughly 91% of them singletons. The V call is TRBV27, the J call TRBJ2-1; 7 bases map to TRBD2. The receptor comes from a girl aged 2 to 10 in good health and CMV-seronegative. The sample was PBMCs. CDR3 DNA: TGTGCCAGCAGTTTGGGAGGGCTAGTGGTTCCGAGTGAGCAGTTCTTC. Translation: CASSLGGLVVPSEQFF.